This TCR beta chain was captured in a study of a mutant IDH1 vaccine in newly diagnosed glioma. In the study overall: Onset of vaccination occurred 4-6 weeks following radiotherapy alone, or with temozolomide cycles. Radiotherapy, temozolomide, or both had been given previously, and both were given to most.

To note about this clone: Its antigen is unidentified.

Unmatched junction bases numbered 6, after V lost 7 bases and J lost 2 bases. The CDR3 length is 14 residues. Germline CDR1 reads LNHDA; CDR2 reads SQIVND (reference sequence). Documented time point: week 11, during vaccination. A single vaccine dose contained 300 ug of mutant IDH1 20-mer peptide, and topical imiquimod was used with it. The protocol was immunoSEQ multiplex PCR, while the TCRdb copy is restricted to in-frame clones and leaves out a portion. In the table there are tens of thousands of clones, about 83% of which are singletons. V is TRBV19 and J is TRBJ2-3; 7 bases match TRBD2. The sequences come from PBMCs, collected from a glioma patient whose treatment included an IDH1 peptide vaccine. This clonotype was obtained from a man aged 40-49 years with glioma. The CDR3 sequence is CASNPSGYTDTQYF. The CDR3 DNA follows: TGTGCCAGTAACCCTAGCGGTTACACAGATACGCAGTATTTT.